At least ten counts were recorded for the clone carrying this T cell receptor beta chain. Its antigen is unknown. The CDR3 regions of TCR beta were amplified from RNA transcripts. TCR CDR3 underwent first-round RT-PCR with the HTBI primer set. TCRdb itself ran the multiplex PCR reads through MiXCR, one entry per CDR3 protein. The repertoire includes some 380,000 distinct CDR3 sequences, roughly 13% of them detected once, and less than 25% sits in the top ten. This record comes from a study of T cells in Graves' hyperthyroidism and ophthalmopathy. Study-wide results and limits: Expanded thyroid clonotypes (above 0.001) were mostly also found in blood. A 13 V-J signature model discriminated ophthalmopathy versus stable hyperthyroidism.

Trimming removed 5 bases from V and 2 bases from J; junction bases left unmatched: 0. CDR1 is SNHLY, CDR2 FYNNEI, per germline. The CDR3 runs 13 residues. The sequenced sample was blood. The chain recombines TRBV2 with TRBJ2-7, with 10 bases lining up with TRBD2. The origin of this receptor is a man aged 25 to 45 with Graves' hyperthyroidism that later progressed to Graves' ophthalmopathy. In DNA form, the CDR3 reads TGTGCCAGCAGTACTAGCGGGACCTACGAGCAGTACTTC. It is translated as CASSTSGTYEQYF.